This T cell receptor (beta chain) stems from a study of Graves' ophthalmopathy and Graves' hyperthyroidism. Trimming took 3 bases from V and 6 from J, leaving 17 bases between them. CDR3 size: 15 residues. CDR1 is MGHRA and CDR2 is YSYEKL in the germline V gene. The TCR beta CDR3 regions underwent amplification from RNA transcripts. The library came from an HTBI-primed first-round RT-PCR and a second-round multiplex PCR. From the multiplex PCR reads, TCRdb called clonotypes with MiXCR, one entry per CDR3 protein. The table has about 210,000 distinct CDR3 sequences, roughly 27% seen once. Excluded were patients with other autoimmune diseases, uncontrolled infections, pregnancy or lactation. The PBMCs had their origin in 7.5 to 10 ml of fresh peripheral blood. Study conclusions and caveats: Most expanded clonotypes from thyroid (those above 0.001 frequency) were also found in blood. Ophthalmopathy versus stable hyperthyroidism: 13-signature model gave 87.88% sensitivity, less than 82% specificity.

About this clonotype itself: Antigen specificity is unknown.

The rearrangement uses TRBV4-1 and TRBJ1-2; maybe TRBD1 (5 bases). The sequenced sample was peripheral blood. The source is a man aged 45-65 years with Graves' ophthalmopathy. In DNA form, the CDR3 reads TGCGCCAGCAGCCATAAGTTCGGGGGAGGGGATGGCTACACCTTC. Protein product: CASSHKFGGGDGYTF.